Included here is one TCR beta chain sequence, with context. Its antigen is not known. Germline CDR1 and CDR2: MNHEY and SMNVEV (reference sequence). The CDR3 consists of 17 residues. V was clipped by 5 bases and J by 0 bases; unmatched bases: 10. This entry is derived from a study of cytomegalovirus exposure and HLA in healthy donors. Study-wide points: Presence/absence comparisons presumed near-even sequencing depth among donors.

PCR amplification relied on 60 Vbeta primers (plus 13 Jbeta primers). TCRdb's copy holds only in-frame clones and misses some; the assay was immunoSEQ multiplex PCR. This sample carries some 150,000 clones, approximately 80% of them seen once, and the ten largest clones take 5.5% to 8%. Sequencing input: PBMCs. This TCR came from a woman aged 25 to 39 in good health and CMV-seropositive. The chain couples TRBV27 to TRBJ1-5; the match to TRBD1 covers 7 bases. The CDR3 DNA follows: TGTGCCAGCAGTGTTACTCAGGGGGTAAATAGCAATCAGCCCCAGCATTTT. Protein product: CASSVTQGVNSNQPQHF.